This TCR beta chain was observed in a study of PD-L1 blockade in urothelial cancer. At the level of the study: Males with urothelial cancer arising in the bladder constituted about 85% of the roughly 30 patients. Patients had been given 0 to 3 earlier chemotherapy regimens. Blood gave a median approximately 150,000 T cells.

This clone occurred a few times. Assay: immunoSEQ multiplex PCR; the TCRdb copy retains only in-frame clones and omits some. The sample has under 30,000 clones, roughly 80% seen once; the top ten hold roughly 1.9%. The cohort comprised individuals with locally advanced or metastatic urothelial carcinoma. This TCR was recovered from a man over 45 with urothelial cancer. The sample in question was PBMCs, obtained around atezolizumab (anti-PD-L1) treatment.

The CDR3 DNA reads TGCGCCAGCAGTCAATCGGACAGGGGGCAGCAGCCCCAGCATTTT. Translated: CASSQSDRGQQPQHF. The chain joins TRBV23-1 to TRBJ1-5; 11 bases fit TRBD1. TRBV23-1 falls under the ORF class, with uncertain function. The CDR3 sequence is 15 residues long. The trim removed 0 bases at V and 7 bases at J, leaving 2 bases unmatched.